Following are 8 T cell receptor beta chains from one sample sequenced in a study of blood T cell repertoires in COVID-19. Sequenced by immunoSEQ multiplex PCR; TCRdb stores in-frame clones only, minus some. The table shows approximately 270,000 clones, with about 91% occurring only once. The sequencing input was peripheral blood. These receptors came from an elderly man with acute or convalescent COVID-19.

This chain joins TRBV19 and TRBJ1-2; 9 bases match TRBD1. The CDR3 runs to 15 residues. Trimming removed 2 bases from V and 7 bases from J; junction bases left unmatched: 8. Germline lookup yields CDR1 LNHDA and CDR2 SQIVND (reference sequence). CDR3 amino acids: CASSIPGQGVGGYTF. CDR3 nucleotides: TGTGCCAGTAGTATACCGGGACAGGGTGTAGGTGGCTACACCTTC.

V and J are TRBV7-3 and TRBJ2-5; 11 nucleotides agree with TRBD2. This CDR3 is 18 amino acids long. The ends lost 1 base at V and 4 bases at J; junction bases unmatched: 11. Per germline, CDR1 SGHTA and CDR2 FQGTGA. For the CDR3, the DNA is TGTGCCAGCAGCTTAATTGGCCTAGCGGGAGGACCAGGAGAGACCCAGTACTTC. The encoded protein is CASSLIGLAGGPGETQYF.

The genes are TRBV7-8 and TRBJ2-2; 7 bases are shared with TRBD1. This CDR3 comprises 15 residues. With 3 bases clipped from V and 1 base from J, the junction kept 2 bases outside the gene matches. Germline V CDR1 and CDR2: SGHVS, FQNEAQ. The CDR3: CASSLRTGNTGELFF. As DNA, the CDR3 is TGTGCCAGCAGCTTGCGGACAGGGAACACCGGGGAGCTGTTTTTT.

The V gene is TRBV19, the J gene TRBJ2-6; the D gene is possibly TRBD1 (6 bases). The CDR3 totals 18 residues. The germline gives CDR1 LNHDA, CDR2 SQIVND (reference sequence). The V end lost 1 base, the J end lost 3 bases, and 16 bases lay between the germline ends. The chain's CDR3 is CASSIAGRQGFGANVLTF. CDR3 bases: TGTGCCAGTAGTATAGCCGGTAGGCAGGGGTTTGGGGCCAACGTCCTGACTTTC.

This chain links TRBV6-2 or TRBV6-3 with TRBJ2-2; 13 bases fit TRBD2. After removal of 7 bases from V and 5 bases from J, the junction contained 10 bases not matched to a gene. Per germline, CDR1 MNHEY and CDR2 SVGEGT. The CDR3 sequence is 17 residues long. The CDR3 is CASNPGLAGRLTGELFF. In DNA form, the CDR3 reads TGTGCCAGCAACCCGGGACTAGCGGGGCGATTAACCGGGGAGCTGTTTTTT.

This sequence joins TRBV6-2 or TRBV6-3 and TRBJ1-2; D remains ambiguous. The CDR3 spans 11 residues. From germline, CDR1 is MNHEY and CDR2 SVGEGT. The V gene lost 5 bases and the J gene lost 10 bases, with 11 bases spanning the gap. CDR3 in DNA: TGTGCCAGCAGTCTCCGACAAAACTACACCTTC. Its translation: CASSLRQNYTF.

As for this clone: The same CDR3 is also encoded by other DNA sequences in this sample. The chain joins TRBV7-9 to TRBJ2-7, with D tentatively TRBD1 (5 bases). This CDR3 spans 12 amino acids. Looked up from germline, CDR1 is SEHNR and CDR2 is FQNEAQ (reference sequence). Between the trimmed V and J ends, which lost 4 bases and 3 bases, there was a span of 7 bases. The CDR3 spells CASSSQGYEQYF. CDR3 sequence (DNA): TGTGCCAGCAGCTCCCAGGGCTACGAGCAGTACTTC.

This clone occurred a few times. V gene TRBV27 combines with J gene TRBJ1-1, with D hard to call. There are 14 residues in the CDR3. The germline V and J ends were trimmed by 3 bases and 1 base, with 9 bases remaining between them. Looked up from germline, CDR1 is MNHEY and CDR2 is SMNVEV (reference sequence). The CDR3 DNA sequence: TGTGCCAGCAGTTTGCGGGCCCCGAACACTGAAGCTTTCTTT. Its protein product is CASSLRAPNTEAFF.